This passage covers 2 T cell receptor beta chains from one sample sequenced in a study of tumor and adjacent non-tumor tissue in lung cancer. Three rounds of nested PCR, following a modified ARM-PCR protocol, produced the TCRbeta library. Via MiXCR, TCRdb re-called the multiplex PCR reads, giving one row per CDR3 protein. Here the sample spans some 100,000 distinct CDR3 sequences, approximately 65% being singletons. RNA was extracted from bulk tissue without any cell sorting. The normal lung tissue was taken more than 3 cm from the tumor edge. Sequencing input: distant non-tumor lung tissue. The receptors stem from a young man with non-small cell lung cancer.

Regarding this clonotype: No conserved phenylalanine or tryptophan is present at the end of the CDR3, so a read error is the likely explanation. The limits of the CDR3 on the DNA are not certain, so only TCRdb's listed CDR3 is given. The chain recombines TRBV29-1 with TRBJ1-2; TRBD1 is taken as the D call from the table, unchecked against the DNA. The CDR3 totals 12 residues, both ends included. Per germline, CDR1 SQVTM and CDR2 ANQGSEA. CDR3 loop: CSVENQGGGYTL.

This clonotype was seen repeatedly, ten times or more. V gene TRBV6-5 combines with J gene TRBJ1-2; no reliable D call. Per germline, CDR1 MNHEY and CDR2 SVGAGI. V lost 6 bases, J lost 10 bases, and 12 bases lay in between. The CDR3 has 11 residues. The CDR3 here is CASRDPFTYTF. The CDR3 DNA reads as TGTGCCAGCAGAGACCCCTTTACCTACACCTTC.